The 30 T cell receptor beta chains given below trace back to one sample, sequenced in a study of PD-1 blockade in classical Hodgkin lymphoma. The method was immunoSEQ multiplex PCR; TCRdb's version includes in-frame clones alone and lacks a portion of them. The sample records fewer than 90,000 clones, about 94% being singletons. Time point here: newly diagnosed, previously untreated cHL patient sample. The sequencing sample was made of peripheral blood mononuclear cells (PBMCs). The receptors were sampled from a human donor with classical Hodgkin lymphoma.

The chain couples TRBV11-2 to TRBJ2-3; D not resolved. V lost 5 bases to trimming and J lost 4 bases, with 10 bases between them. Germline V CDR1 and CDR2: SGHAT, FQNNGV. The CDR3 covers 13 residues. The CDR3 reads CASSPRIADTQYF. In DNA, the CDR3 is TGTGCCAGCAGCCCCCGGATTGCAGATACGCAGTATTTT.

The CDR3 here is CASNLGIEVFATNEKLFF. DNA of the CDR3: TGTGCCAGCAACCTAGGAATCGAGGTTTTTGCAACTAATGAAAAACTGTTTTTT. This rearrangement joins TRBV7-9 to TRBJ1-4, with D unresolved. The germline V gene encodes CDR1 SEHNR and CDR2 FQNEAQ (reference sequence). The CDR3 runs 18 residues. The V end lost 7 bases, the J end lost 0 bases, and 21 bases lay between the germline ends.

The chain combines TRBV6-5 with TRBJ2-7, with D hard to call. Per the germline V gene, CDR1 is MNHEY and CDR2 is SVGAGI. The CDR3 is made up of 13 amino acids. V dropped 4 bases and J dropped 7 bases, with 14 bases sitting between them. The CDR3 DNA sequence: TGTGCCAGCAGTTTGGATGAGACCCTGGAGCAGTACTTC. Its translation is CASSLDETLEQYF.

The rearrangement links TRBV29-1 to TRBJ1-1; TRBD1 aligns across 7 bases. The ends lost 7 bases at V and 0 bases at J; junction bases unmatched: 2. CDR1 and CDR2 (germline): SQVTM, ANQGSEA. CDR3 length equals 12 residues. The CDR3 DNA follows: TGCAGCGGGGACAGCTTGAACACTGAAGCTTTCTTT. This sequence encodes CSGDSLNTEAFF. The full variable domain, completed using reference TRBV29-1 and TRBJ1-1, is SAVISQKPSRDICQRGTSLTIQCQVDSQVTMMFWYRQQPGQSLTLIATANQGSEATYESGFVIDKFPISRPNLTFSTLTVSNMSPEDSSIYLCSGDSLNTEAFFGQGTRLTVV.

This clone has only one observation. The J gene is TRBJ1-2, the V gene TRBV18; D is possibly TRBD1 (6 bases). V was clipped by 1 base and J by 8 bases, with 14 bases between them. The CDR3 has 14 residues. Germline CDR1 and CDR2: KGHSH and LQKENI. The chain's CDR3 is CASSPLRGAEGYTF. The CDR3 region has the DNA TGTGCCAGCTCACCACTCCGGGGGGCGGAGGGCTACACCTTC.

The chain has TRBV7-9 and TRBJ2-7, with D unclear. V gave up 0 bases and J gave up 8 bases, with 14 bases separating them. Germline CDR1 and CDR2: SEHNR and FQNEAQ (reference sequence). This CDR3 is 14 amino acids long. The CDR3 DNA reads TGTGCCAGCAGCTTAGCAGGGTATGGGTCCAAGCAGTACTTC. This translates into CASSLAGYGSKQYF.

In this sample, this clone turned up a few times. The chain uses TRBV15 and TRBJ2-7; 7 nucleotides line up with TRBD1. Germline V lookup: CDR1 LNHNV, CDR2 YYDKDF (reference sequence). The J segment lost 4 bases and the V segment lost 1 base, leaving 7 bases of the junction unmatched. The CDR3 spans 15 residues. CDR3: CATSRVETGSYEQYF. The CDR3 coding sequence is TGTGCCACCAGCAGAGTTGAGACAGGGTCTTACGAGCAGTACTTC.

The chain is built from TRBV19 and TRBJ2-5; 10 nucleotides agree with TRBD1. V was pared by 1 base and J by 5 bases, with 7 bases of the junction left unmatched. Germline values: CDR1 LNHDA, CDR2 SQIVND (reference sequence). This CDR3 is built from 16 residues. The CDR3 protein is CASSIVRDRGRETQYF. The CDR3 DNA follows: TGTGCCAGTAGTATAGTCCGGGACAGGGGCAGGGAGACCCAGTACTTC.

This clone was observed once. The chain has TRBV5-1 and TRBJ1-5, with D maybe TRBD1 (6 bases). V was shortened by 3 bases and J by 2 bases, with 12 bases between the two germline ends. CDR1 and CDR2 from the germline V gene are SGHRS and YFSETQ. There are 15 residues in the CDR3. The CDR3 protein is CASSSDPGGNQPQHF. The CDR3 DNA follows: TGCGCCAGCAGCTCAGATCCAGGGGGCAATCAGCCCCAGCATTTT.

This chain links TRBV21-1 with TRBJ1-1. TRBV21-1 is classified as a pseudogene. This CDR3 comprises 11 residues. The chain's CDR3 is CATGRGTEAFF. Written as DNA, the CDR3 is TGTGCCACCGGACGAGGGACTGAAGCTTTCTTT.

J is TRBJ2-3 and V is TRBV7-2, with 9 bases that match TRBD2. This CDR3 is 18 amino acids long. V dropped 5 bases and J dropped 2; count of bases not matched to a gene: 14. The germline V gene encodes CDR1 SGHTA and CDR2 FQGNSA. The CDR3 here is CASSVRLAVRSYTDTQYF. The CDR3 coding sequence is TGTGCCAGCAGCGTCAGACTAGCGGTCCGTTCATACACAGATACGCAGTATTTT.

V is TRBV6-5 and J is TRBJ1-1, with D uncertain. V lost 5 bases, J lost 0 bases, and 10 bases lay in between. Germline V gene sequence: CDR1 MNHEY, CDR2 SVGAGI. The CDR3 sequence is 14 residues long. Written as DNA, the CDR3 is TGTGCCAGCAGTGATGGAATACTGAACACTGAAGCTTTCTTT. Amino acids: CASSDGILNTEAFF.

Sample share makes this clone medium-sized. The chain couples TRBV7-8 to TRBJ2-7, with 7 bases fitting TRBD1. The CDR3 runs to 13 residues. The J segment lost 1 base and the V segment lost 5 bases, leaving 2 bases of the junction unmatched. In germline, CDR1 is SGHVS, CDR2 FQNEAQ. CDR3 sequence: CASSPDRSYEQYF. CDR3 bases: TGTGCCAGCAGCCCGGACAGGTCCTACGAGCAGTACTTC. Supplemented by reference TRBV7-8 and TRBJ2-7, the full variable domain reads GAGVSQSPRYKVAKRGQDVALRCDPISGHVSLFWYQQALGQGPEFLTYFQNEAQLDKSGLPSDRFFAERPEGSVSTLKIQRTQQEDSAVYLCASSPDRSYEQYFGPGTRLTVT.

The V and J genes are TRBV4-1 and TRBJ1-4; D is ambiguous. V gave up 1 base and J gave up 2 bases, with 20 bases separating them. The CDR3 runs to 19 residues. Germline V gene data show CDR1 as MGHRA and CDR2 as YSYEKL. The CDR3 DNA sequence: TGCGCCAGCAGCCAAGGTATTGGAGCAACCTTCGGTACTAATGAAAAACTGTTTTTT. This sequence encodes CASSQGIGATFGTNEKLFF.

V gene TRBV4-2 combines with J gene TRBJ2-2, with TRBD2 identical over 7 bases. CDR3 length: 18 amino acids. The ends lost 0 bases at V and 5 bases at J; junction bases unmatched: 12. The germline V gene has CDR1 LGHNA and CDR2 YNFKEQ. Here the CDR3 reads CASSQDITSGAVTGELFF. In DNA form, the CDR3 reads TGTGCCAGCAGCCAAGATATAACGAGCGGGGCGGTGACCGGGGAGCTGTTTTTT.

The chain has TRBV4-2 and TRBJ2-6; D gene uncertain. The V and J ends lost 0 bases and 3 bases respectively, with 9 bases between them. Germline CDR1 and CDR2: LGHNA and YNFKEQ. CDR3 length: 16 amino acids. The CDR3, as DNA: TGTGCCAGCAGCCAAGATAGGGCGAATGGGGCCAACGTCCTGACTTTC. It is translated as CASSQDRANGANVLTF.

The CDR3 DNA sequence: TGTGCCAGCAGTGCACGGGCGGCTAGCGGTAAAGGGGATACGCAGTATTTT. Protein: CASSARAASGKGDTQYF. This chain connects TRBV6-4 to TRBJ2-3; 7 bases match TRBD2. The ends lost 4 bases at V and 6 bases at J; junction bases unmatched: 16. The CDR3 covers 17 residues. In germline, CDR1 is MRHNA, CDR2 SNTAGT.

This sequence joins TRBV5-1 and TRBJ2-3, with D uncertain. CDR1 and CDR2 from the germline V gene are SGHRS and YFSETQ. V was pared by 9 bases and J by 3 bases, with 14 bases between. The CDR3 is made up of 13 amino acids. The CDR3 region is CATAAPSTDTQYF. CDR3 DNA: TGCGCCACTGCTGCTCCTTCAACAGATACGCAGTATTTT.

V is TRBV6-4 and J is TRBJ2-1; the D gene is possibly TRBD2 (7 bases). The CDR3 totals 15 residues. CDR1 MRHNA and CDR2 SNTAGT come from the germline V gene. V was pared by 4 bases and J by 5 bases, with 15 bases between. The CDR3 sequence is CASSVTGGRNNEQFF. CDR3 nucleotide sequence: TGTGCCAGCAGTGTGACCGGGGGGCGCAACAATGAGCAGTTCTTC.

The chain joins TRBV30 to TRBJ2-7, with 8 bases identical to TRBD2. CDR3 length equals 14 residues. Per germline, CDR1 GTSNPN and CDR2 SVGIG (reference sequence). With 1 base clipped from V and 7 bases from J, the junction kept 9 bases outside the gene matches. The CDR3 DNA reads TGTGCCTGGAGTGAACGAGCGGGAGTGGGGGAGCAGTACTTC. This codes for CAWSERAGVGEQYF.

V gene TRBV7-2 combines with J gene TRBJ1-1, with a weak D call TRBD1 (6 bases). Per germline, CDR1 SGHTA and CDR2 FQGNSA. Trimming left V 1 base short and J 1 base short, with 10 bases between. The CDR3 runs to 15 residues. CDR3 sequence reads: CASSLEQGRNTEAFF. The CDR3 DNA reads as TGTGCCAGCAGCTTAGAACAGGGCAGGAACACTGAAGCTTTCTTT.

V usage is TRBV6-5 and J usage is TRBJ2-3; a possible D gene is TRBD1 (6 bases). V gave up 7 bases and J gave up 6 bases, with 11 bases separating them. CDR1 MNHEY and CDR2 SVGAGI come from the germline V gene. The length of the CDR3 is 12 residues. Written as DNA, the CDR3 is TGTGCCAGCATTGGGACAACGGATACGCAGTATTTT. Protein: CASIGTTDTQYF.

The rearrangement uses TRBV10-3 and TRBJ1-2; TRBD1 might be the D (5 bases). The CDR3 runs to 15 residues. V was trimmed by 6 bases and J by 5 bases, leaving 19 bases between them. Looked up from germline, CDR1 is ENHRY and CDR2 is SYGVKD. The DNA of the CDR3 is TGTGCCATCAGCCCAGACGGGGGGGAAGTATATGGCTACACCTTC. It codes for CAISPDGGEVYGYTF.

V gene TRBV19 combines with J gene TRBJ1-5, with TRBD1 matching 10 bases. Losses at the gene ends were 4 bases for V and 1 base for J; bases not matched to a gene: 4. This CDR3 spans 16 amino acids. Germline-derived CDR1 and CDR2 are LNHDA and SQIVND (reference sequence). For the CDR3, the DNA is TGTGCCAGTAGTAGACAGGGGGCTTACAGCAATCAGCCCCAGCATTTT. Its protein is CASSRQGAYSNQPQHF. Looking up the rest from reference TRBV19 and TRBJ1-5 gives the full variable domain: DGGITQSPKYLFRKEGQNVTLSCEQNLNHDAMYWYRQDPGQGLRLIYYSQIVNDFQKGDIAEGYSVSREKKESFPLTVTSAQKNPTAFYLCASSRQGAYSNQPQHFGDGTRLSIL.

The rearrangement links TRBV5-8 to TRBJ1-5, with 8 bases identical to TRBD1. V lost 1 base and J lost 0; bases outside the gene matches: 3. Germline assignment: CDR1 SGHTS and CDR2 YDEGEE. The CDR3 is made up of 16 amino acids. The CDR3 protein is CASSLSQGASNQPQHF. CDR3 DNA sequence: TGTGCCAGCAGCTTGTCTCAGGGGGCTAGCAATCAGCCCCAGCATTTT.

This clone has just one count. CDR3 DNA sequence: TGTGCCAGTCGTTTGGGTGGCTTGAACACTGAAGCTTTCTTT. This codes for CASRLGGLNTEAFF. This chain uses TRBV28 with TRBJ1-1; D is uncertain. Trimming shortened V by 9 bases and J by 0 bases, and 14 bases separated the two germline ends. CDR3 length equals 14 residues. The germline CDR1 and CDR2 sequences are MDHEN and SYDVKM.

The chain has TRBV4-2 and TRBJ1-1; D gene uncertain. This CDR3 comprises 15 residues. Per germline, CDR1 LGHNA and CDR2 YNFKEQ. V was trimmed by 1 base and J by 1 base, leaving 10 bases between them. Written as DNA, the CDR3 is TGTGCCAGCAGCCAAGCTGCCGGGAAGAACACTGAAGCTTTCTTT. Translated: CASSQAAGKNTEAFF.

The V gene is TRBV10-3, the J gene TRBJ2-1; 7 bases agree with TRBD2. Germline trimming cut 6 bases from V and 4 bases from J; bases unmatched to any gene: 12. Germline V gene lookup returns CDR1 ENHRY and CDR2 SYGVKD. This CDR3 has 16 residues. The CDR3 is CAISEQSGVGYNEQFF. The DNA of the CDR3 is TGTGCCATCAGCGAGCAGAGCGGGGTGGGATACAATGAGCAGTTCTTC.

The chain is built from TRBV6-6 and TRBJ2-2, with D possibly matching TRBD2 (6 bases). The germline V gene has CDR1 MNHNY and CDR2 SVGAGI (reference sequence). V was trimmed by 6 bases and J by 1 base, leaving 9 bases between them. The CDR3 totals 14 residues. The CDR3 DNA follows: TGTGCCAGCAGGGTCGGGAGGAACACCGGGGAGCTGTTTTTT. Translating gives CASRVGRNTGELFF.

This clone was seen a single time. This chain joins TRBV28 and TRBJ1-2; 9 nucleotides match TRBD1. The CDR3 runs to 19 residues. Trimming took 6 bases from V and 7 from J; bases not matched to a gene: 24. In germline, CDR1 is MDHEN, CDR2 SYDVKM. CDR3 nucleotides: TGTGCCAGCAGCATACCCCACAATATGGTCAAACAGGGGGCAGGTGGCTACACCTTC. Translating it yields CASSIPHNMVKQGAGGYTF.